The next 29 T cell receptor beta chains were all read from a single sample in a study of control samples from healthy donors and cancer patients. The repertoire was sequenced with immunoSEQ multiplex PCR; TCRdb's copy has only in-frame clones and lacks some. The data hold some 110,000 clones, with over 85% observed a single time. Sample: blood. These receptors all come from a man in his thirties or forties in good health.

The genes are TRBV7-9 and TRBJ2-3; D unclear. Trimming took 8 bases from V and 0 from J, leaving 24 bases between them. This CDR3 contains 18 residues. Germline V gives CDR1 SEHNR, CDR2 FQNEAQ (reference sequence). CDR3 region: CASGSAGWLTTSTDTQYF. The CDR3 region has the DNA TGTGCCAGCGGCTCAGCCGGATGGCTAACCACTAGCACAGATACGCAGTATTTT.

The chain has TRBV9 and TRBJ2-5, with 9 bases aligning to TRBD1. The CDR3 is made up of 17 amino acids. V gave up 3 bases and J gave up 5 bases; unmatched junction bases: 14. Germline CDR1 and CDR2: SGDLS and YYNGEE. In DNA, the CDR3 is TGTGCCAGCAGCGGACGACGAGGGGGACAGGGAAGGGAGACCCAGTACTTC. Its translation is CASSGRRGGQGRETQYF.

This sequence joins TRBV6-6 and TRBJ1-4, with D tentatively TRBD1 (5 bases). CDR3 length: 13 residues. The V and J ends lost 11 bases and 0 bases respectively, with 10 bases between them. CDR1 is MNHNY, CDR2 SVGAGI, per germline (reference sequence). CDR3 DNA: TGTGCCTCCAGGGATTCAACTAATGAAAAACTGTTTTTT. It is translated as CASRDSTNEKLFF.

V usage is TRBV7-6 and J usage is TRBJ2-7; TRBD1 matches at 7 bases. Germline values: CDR1 SGHVS, CDR2 FNYEAQ. V shed 4 bases and J 7 bases; nucleotides not matched to a gene: 16. There are 16 residues in the CDR3. The CDR3 sequence: CASSSQTGALPGEQYF. The CDR3 DNA reads TGTGCCAGCAGCTCTCAAACAGGGGCCTTGCCGGGGGAGCAGTACTTC.

The chain couples TRBV7-7 to TRBJ2-3; 8 bases map to TRBD2. The length of the CDR3 is 17 residues. Trimming at V came to 1 base and at J to 3 bases, leaving 9 bases not matched to a gene. The germline CDR1 and CDR2 sequences are SSHAT and FNYEAQ (reference sequence). The CDR3 protein is CASSLGPPGGLTDTQYF. CDR3 DNA: TGTGCCAGCAGCTTAGGGCCCCCGGGGGGGCTAACAGATACGCAGTATTTT.

The chain uses TRBV4-1 and TRBJ2-7; D uncertain. CDR1 and CDR2 from the germline V gene are MGHRA and YSYEKL. The CDR3 runs 14 residues. Trimming stripped 0 bases from V and 5 bases from J, with 11 bases between. The CDR3 DNA reads as TGCGCCAGCAGCCAAGAGGGCAAAGGGAACGAGCAGTACTTC. The encoded protein is CASSQEGKGNEQYF.

The chain has TRBV18 and TRBJ2-3; a weak D match, TRBD2 (5 bases). Looked up from germline, CDR1 is KGHSH and CDR2 is LQKENI. Deletions cut 3 bases from V and 1 base from J, with 20 bases between. The CDR3 spans 18 residues. CDR3 bases: TGTGCCAGCTCACCTGCCCGGGGTGAGTGGGGTGGCACAGATACGCAGTATTTT. Translated, it gives CASSPARGEWGGTDTQYF.

The J gene is TRBJ2-3, the V gene TRBV11-2; the D call may be TRBD1 or TRBD2 (5 bases each). Trimming cost V 1 base and J 4 bases, with 6 bases left between them. Germline lookup yields CDR1 SGHAT and CDR2 FQNNGV. The CDR3 loop spans 13 amino acids. CDR3 amino acids: CASSLAGPDTQYF. For the CDR3, the DNA is TGTGCCAGCAGCTTAGCGGGGCCAGATACGCAGTATTTT.

The V gene is TRBV7-6, the J gene TRBJ1-1; TRBD1 aligns across 9 bases. There are 14 residues in the CDR3. The trim removed 5 bases at V and 2 bases at J, leaving 3 bases unmatched. Germline-derived CDR1 and CDR2 are SGHVS and FNYEAQ. This CDR3 is CASSPGQGNTEAFF. CDR3 bases: TGTGCCAGCAGCCCGGGACAGGGAAACACTGAAGCTTTCTTT.

The gene calls are TRBV19 and TRBJ1-5; 9 nucleotides align to TRBD1. The CDR3 is made up of 19 amino acids. CDR1 and CDR2 (germline): LNHDA, SQIVND (reference sequence). V was clipped by 6 bases and J by 2 bases; unmatched bases: 17. CDR3 amino acids: CASSPPRWDRVSGNQPQHF. The CDR3 DNA follows: TGTGCCAGTAGCCCACCCCGGTGGGACAGGGTAAGTGGCAATCAGCCCCAGCATTTT.

For the CDR3, the DNA is TGCGCCAGCAGCCAAGCTCAGGGGGACTATGGCTACACCTTC. Its protein product is CASSQAQGDYGYTF. This chain links TRBV4-1 with TRBJ1-2; 7 bases map to TRBD1. The germline gives CDR1 MGHRA, CDR2 YSYEKL. J gave up 3 bases and V 1 base, and 2 bases lay outside the gene matches. The CDR3 sequence is 14 residues long.

This chain uses TRBV7-9 with TRBJ2-7, with D possibly TRBD1 on 6 matching bases. CDR1 is SEHNR and CDR2 is FQNEAQ in the germline V gene (reference sequence). Trimming removed 4 bases at V and 4 bases at J, with 17 bases between. The CDR3 sequence is 15 residues long. The CDR3 nucleotides read TGTGCCAGCAGCTCGGACAGTTGGGGGTTATACGAGCAGTACTTC. It codes for CASSSDSWGLYEQYF.

This sequence joins TRBV6-6 and TRBJ1-2, with D perhaps matching TRBD1 (6 bases). Trimming took off 3 bases at V and 1 base at J, with 15 bases between the two ends. The CDR3 totals 16 residues. The germline V gene has CDR1 MNHNY and CDR2 SVGAGI (reference sequence). The CDR3 spells CASSYLGTPNNYGYTF. CDR3 nucleotides: TGTGCCAGCAGTTATCTCGGGACACCGAATAACTATGGCTACACCTTC.

This chain connects TRBV5-4 to TRBJ1-6; D ambiguous. The germline gives CDR1 SGHNT, CDR2 YYREEE (reference sequence). The V end lost 0 bases, the J end lost 4 bases, and 5 bases lay between the germline ends. This CDR3 has 14 amino acids. Here the CDR3 reads CASSLDRYNSPLHF. DNA for the CDR3: TGTGCCAGCAGCTTGGACAGATATAATTCACCCCTCCACTTT.

The V and J genes are TRBV7-2 and TRBJ1-5; TRBD1 is a possible D gene (5 bases). Germline loops: CDR1 SGHTA, CDR2 FQGNSA. The CDR3 covers 14 residues. V lost 2 bases to trimming and J lost 1 base, with 6 bases between them. CDR3 DNA: TGTGCCAGCAGCTTACGGGGGAGCAATCAGCCCCAGCATTTT. It yields the protein CASSLRGSNQPQHF.

This chain uses TRBV19 with TRBJ1-1; D is perhaps TRBD1 (6 bases). Germline lookup yields CDR1 LNHDA and CDR2 SQIVND (reference sequence). Trimming pared 2 bases from V and 5 bases from J, leaving 9 bases between. The CDR3 length is 13 residues. The CDR3 DNA reads as TGTGCCAGTAGTATAAGTCAGGGGACTGAAGCTTTCTTT. This gives the protein CASSISQGTEAFF.

The chain uses TRBV5-6 and TRBJ2-7; D is unresolved. Germline V gene data show CDR1 as SGHDT and CDR2 as YYEEEE. V was trimmed by 0 bases and J by 4 bases, leaving 17 bases between them. The CDR3 runs 16 residues. The CDR3 is CASSLAYGVSKYEQYV. The CDR3 DNA follows: TGTGCCAGCAGCTTGGCGTATGGGGTTTCGAAATACGAGCAGTACGTC.

The chain couples TRBV9 to TRBJ1-1, with 10 bases lining up with TRBD1. CDR3 size: 17 residues. The germline V gene encodes CDR1 SGDLS and CDR2 YYNGEE. V dropped 3 bases and J dropped 4; count of bases not matched to a gene: 12. The CDR3 DNA reads as TGTGCCAGCAGCGCGACCGGGACAGGGGTCAGGGTCACTGAAGCTTTCTTT. Protein: CASSATGTGVRVTEAFF.

The chain carries TRBV5-6 and TRBJ2-5; D perhaps matches TRBD2 (5 bases). V was shortened by 0 bases and J by 4 bases, with 16 bases between the two germline ends. Germline V gene lookup returns CDR1 SGHDT and CDR2 YYEEEE. The CDR3 sequence is 16 residues long. The chain's CDR3 is CASSLAARGGRETQYF. The CDR3 nucleotides read TGTGCCAGCAGCTTGGCCGCCCGTGGAGGTCGAGAGACCCAGTACTTC. Looking up the rest from reference TRBV5-6 and TRBJ2-5 gives the full variable domain: DAGVTQSPTHLIKTRGQQVTLRCSPKSGHDTVSWYQQALGQGPQFIFQYYEEEERQRGNFPDRFSGHQFPNYSSELNVNALLLGDSALYLCASSLAARGGRETQYFGPGTRLLVL.

As DNA, the CDR3 is TGTGCCATCAGTGTTCTCGCTGAGTTGGACTCCTACAATGAGCAGTTCTTC. Amino acid sequence: CAISVLAELDSYNEQFF. The chain is built from TRBV10-3 and TRBJ2-1; D is undetermined. CDR3 length: 17 residues. V was shortened by 4 bases and J by 0 bases, with 16 bases between the two germline ends. Germline V gene data show CDR1 as ENHRY and CDR2 as SYGVKD.

The J gene is TRBJ2-1, the V gene TRBV5-1; 14 bases align to TRBD2. CDR1 is SGHRS, CDR2 YFSETQ, per germline. The V gene end was trimmed by 4 bases and the J gene end by 8 bases; junction bases not matched to a gene: 11. The CDR3 has 17 amino acids. The CDR3 reads CASSPYGLAGGIDEQFF. The CDR3 coding sequence is TGCGCCAGCAGCCCCTACGGACTAGCGGGGGGCATAGATGAGCAGTTCTTC.

The CDR3 DNA follows: TGCGCCAGCAGCTTGGGAGGTCTTGAGTATGGCTACACCTTC. It translates to CASSLGGLEYGYTF. The chain has TRBV5-1 and TRBJ1-2; D remains unclear. CDR1 is SGHRS, CDR2 YFSETQ, per germline. V was pared by 0 bases and J by 5 bases, with 11 bases between. This CDR3 has 14 residues.

The chain links TRBV27 to TRBJ2-7; 9 nucleotides match TRBD2. The length of the CDR3 is 16 residues. CDR1 MNHEY and CDR2 SMNVEV come from the germline V gene (reference sequence). The V gene end was trimmed by 11 bases and the J gene end by 2 bases; junction bases not matched to a gene: 16. The CDR3 protein is CAPKTGGGAMTYEQYV. For the CDR3, the DNA is TGTGCCCCTAAGACGGGCGGGGGGGCCATGACCTACGAGCAGTACGTC.

V is TRBV2 and J is TRBJ2-1; 8 nucleotides match TRBD2. V was clipped by 2 bases and J by 7 bases; unmatched bases: 19. The CDR3 is 19 residues long. Germline-derived CDR1 and CDR2 are SNHLY and FYNNEI. The chain's CDR3 is CASSEIYKRGLIHINEQFF. The DNA for the CDR3 is TGTGCCAGCAGTGAAATCTACAAGCGGGGGCTAATCCATATTAATGAGCAGTTCTTC.

The chain's CDR3 is CASSFGGDNEQFF. The CDR3 DNA follows: TGTGCCAGCAGCTTCGGAGGGGACAATGAGCAGTTCTTC. The V and J genes are TRBV5-6 and TRBJ2-1; D is perhaps TRBD2 (6 bases). The CDR3 runs 13 residues. Trimming removed 2 bases from V and 5 bases from J, with 8 bases in between. Germline lookup yields CDR1 SGHDT and CDR2 YYEEEE.

This chain connects TRBV18 to TRBJ1-4; 8 bases line up with TRBD1. The CDR3 loop spans 18 amino acids. The trim removed 6 bases at V and 8 bases at J, leaving 20 bases unmatched. From germline, CDR1 is KGHSH and CDR2 LQKENI. CDR3 in amino acids: CASSPIKSTGAMGEKLFF. In DNA, the CDR3 is TGTGCCAGCTCCCCTATCAAATCGACAGGGGCAATGGGAGAAAAACTGTTTTTT.

This chain uses TRBV28 with TRBJ1-2, with D maybe TRBD1 (5 bases). Germline V gives CDR1 MDHEN, CDR2 SYDVKM. The CDR3 totals 15 residues. V shed 5 bases and J shed 5 bases, with 18 bases lying between them. The CDR3 loop is CASSGAGEARYGYTF. The CDR3 DNA follows: TGTGCCAGCAGTGGGGCGGGGGAGGCAAGGTATGGCTACACCTTC.

The chain is built from TRBV28 and TRBJ2-7; TRBD1 is a possible D gene (6 bases). The V end lost 4 bases, the J end lost 4 bases, and 11 bases lay between the germline ends. Germline V gene lookup returns CDR1 MDHEN and CDR2 SYDVKM. The CDR3 runs 13 residues. Here the CDR3 reads CASSYKQGYEQYF. CDR3 sequence (DNA): TGTGCCAGCAGTTACAAACAGGGATACGAGCAGTACTTC.

V usage is TRBV6-5 and J usage is TRBJ1-1, with D hard to call. CDR1 and CDR2 from the germline V gene are MNHEY and SVGAGI. Trimming cost V 0 bases and J 1 base, with 12 bases left between them. This CDR3 comprises 16 residues. The chain's CDR3 is CASSYSFDGSNTEAFF. CDR3 coding DNA: TGTGCCAGCAGTTACTCGTTCGACGGATCGAACACTGAAGCTTTCTTT.